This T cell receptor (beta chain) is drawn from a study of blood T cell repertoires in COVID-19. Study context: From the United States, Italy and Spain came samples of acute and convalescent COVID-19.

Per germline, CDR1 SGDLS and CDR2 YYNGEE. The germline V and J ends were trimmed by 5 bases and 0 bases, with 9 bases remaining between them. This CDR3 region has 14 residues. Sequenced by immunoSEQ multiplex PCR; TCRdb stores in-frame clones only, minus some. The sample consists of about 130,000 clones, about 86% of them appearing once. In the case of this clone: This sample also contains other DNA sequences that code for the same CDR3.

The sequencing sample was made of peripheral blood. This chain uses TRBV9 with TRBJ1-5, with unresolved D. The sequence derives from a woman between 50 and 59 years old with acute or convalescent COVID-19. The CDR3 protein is CASSAAYSNQPQHF. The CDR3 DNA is TGTGCCAGCAGTGCAGCGTATAGCAATCAGCCCCAGCATTTT.